The T cell receptor beta chain described here comes from a study of T cells in Graves' hyperthyroidism and ophthalmopathy. Overall study results and limits: Among clonotypes expanded in thyroid above 0.001, most were also found in blood. From stable hyperthyroidism, ophthalmopathy was set apart by a 13 V-J model.

TCR beta CDR3 region amplification was performed from RNA transcripts. HTBI primers were the set used in a first-round RT-PCR of the TCR CDR3. TCRdb called the multiplex PCR reads again in MiXCR, with one record for every CDR3 protein. The profile shows 350,000 or so distinct CDR3 sequences, over 15% of them singletons. Lactation, pregnancy, other autoimmune disease or uncontrolled infection led to exclusion of patients. 10 ml of fresh peripheral blood supplied the PBMCs. The table lists this clonotype with many counts. Its target is not known. Trimming cost V 5 bases and J 8 bases, with 18 bases left between them. Germline CDR1 and CDR2: SGHVS and FQNEAQ. This CDR3 contains 14 residues.

The source material was blood. This chain joins TRBV7-8 and TRBJ1-2, with D perhaps TRBD1 (5 bases). The receptor comes from a woman aged 40 to 50 with Graves' ophthalmopathy. CDR3 loop: CASSLTGTLGGYTF. In DNA, the CDR3 is TGTGCCAGCAGCCTTACCGGGACCCTGGGAGGCTACACCTTC.